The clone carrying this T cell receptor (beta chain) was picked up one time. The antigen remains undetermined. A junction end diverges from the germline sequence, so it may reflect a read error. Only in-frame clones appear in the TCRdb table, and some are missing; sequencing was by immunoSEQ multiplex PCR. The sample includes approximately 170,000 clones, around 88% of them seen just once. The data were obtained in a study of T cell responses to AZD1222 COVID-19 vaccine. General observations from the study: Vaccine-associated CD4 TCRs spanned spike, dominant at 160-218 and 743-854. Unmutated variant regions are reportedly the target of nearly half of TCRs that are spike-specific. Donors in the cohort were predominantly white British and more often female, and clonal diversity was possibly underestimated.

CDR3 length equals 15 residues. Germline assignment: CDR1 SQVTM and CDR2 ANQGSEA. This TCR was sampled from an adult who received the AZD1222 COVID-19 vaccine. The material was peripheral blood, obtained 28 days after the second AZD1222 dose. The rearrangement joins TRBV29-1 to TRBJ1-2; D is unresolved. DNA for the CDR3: TGCAGCGTAGAAGGACTTATTAGAAGTAACTATGGCTACACCTTC. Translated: CSVEGLIRSNYGYTF.